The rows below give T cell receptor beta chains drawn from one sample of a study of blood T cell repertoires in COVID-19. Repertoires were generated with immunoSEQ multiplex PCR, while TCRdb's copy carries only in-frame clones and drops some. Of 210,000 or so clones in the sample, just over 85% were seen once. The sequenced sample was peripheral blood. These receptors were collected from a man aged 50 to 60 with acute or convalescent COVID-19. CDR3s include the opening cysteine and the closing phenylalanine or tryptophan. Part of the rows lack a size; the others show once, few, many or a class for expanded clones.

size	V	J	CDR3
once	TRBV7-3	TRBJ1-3	CASSSYHRDPSGNTIYF
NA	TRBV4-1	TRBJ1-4	CASSQDGTGGVGEKLFF
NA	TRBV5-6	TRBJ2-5	CASSGTGAGEETQYF
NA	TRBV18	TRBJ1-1	CASSPVGGTEAFF
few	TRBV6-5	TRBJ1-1	CASSPTGILAFF
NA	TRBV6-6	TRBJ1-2	CASRRQGDLPRYGYTF
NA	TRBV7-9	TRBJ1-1	CASSLGEGWNTEAFF
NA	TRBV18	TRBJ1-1	CASSPPADRTEAFF
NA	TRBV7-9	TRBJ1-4	CASSTRGVNEKLFF
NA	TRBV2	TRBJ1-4	CASSGQGIANEKLFF
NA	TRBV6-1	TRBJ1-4	CASSARDSPYPVNEKLFF
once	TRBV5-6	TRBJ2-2	CASTGTDYTGELFF
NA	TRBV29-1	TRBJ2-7	CSVKEVGQSNYEQYF
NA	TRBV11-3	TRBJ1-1	CASSLFVNTEAFF
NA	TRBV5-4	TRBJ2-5	CASSLGGTSGGGETQYF
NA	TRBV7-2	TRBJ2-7	CASSLELPTYEQYF
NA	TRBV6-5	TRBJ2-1	CASSSRVNEQFF
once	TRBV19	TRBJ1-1	CASTPGGGRVAFF
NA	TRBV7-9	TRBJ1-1	CASSPLHTDSNTEAFF
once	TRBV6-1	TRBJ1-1	CASSERTRNTEAFF
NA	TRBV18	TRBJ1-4	CASSPTDRVDEKLFF
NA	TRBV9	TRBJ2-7	CASSVGGASGAYEQYF
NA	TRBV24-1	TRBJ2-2	CATSDTGTGNTGELFF
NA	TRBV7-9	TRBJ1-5	CASSSPGQPQHF
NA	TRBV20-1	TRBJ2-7	CSALGTDEQYF
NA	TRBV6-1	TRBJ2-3	CASSESLAGGQDTQYF
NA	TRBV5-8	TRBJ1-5	CASSLRDRGKHF
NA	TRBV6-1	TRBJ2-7	CASSAASGGAPWNEQYF
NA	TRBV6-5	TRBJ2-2	CASAYSRYITGELFF
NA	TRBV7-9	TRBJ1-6	CASSPPLRTGVRPPLHF
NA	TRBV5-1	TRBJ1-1	CASSLGQGLGNTEAFF
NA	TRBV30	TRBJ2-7	CAWSNRYEQYF
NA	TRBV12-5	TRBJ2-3	CASGTALTGDSTDTQYF
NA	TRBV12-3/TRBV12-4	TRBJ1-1	CASSSYMNTEAFF
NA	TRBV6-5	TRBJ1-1	CASSPLDRGSTEAFF